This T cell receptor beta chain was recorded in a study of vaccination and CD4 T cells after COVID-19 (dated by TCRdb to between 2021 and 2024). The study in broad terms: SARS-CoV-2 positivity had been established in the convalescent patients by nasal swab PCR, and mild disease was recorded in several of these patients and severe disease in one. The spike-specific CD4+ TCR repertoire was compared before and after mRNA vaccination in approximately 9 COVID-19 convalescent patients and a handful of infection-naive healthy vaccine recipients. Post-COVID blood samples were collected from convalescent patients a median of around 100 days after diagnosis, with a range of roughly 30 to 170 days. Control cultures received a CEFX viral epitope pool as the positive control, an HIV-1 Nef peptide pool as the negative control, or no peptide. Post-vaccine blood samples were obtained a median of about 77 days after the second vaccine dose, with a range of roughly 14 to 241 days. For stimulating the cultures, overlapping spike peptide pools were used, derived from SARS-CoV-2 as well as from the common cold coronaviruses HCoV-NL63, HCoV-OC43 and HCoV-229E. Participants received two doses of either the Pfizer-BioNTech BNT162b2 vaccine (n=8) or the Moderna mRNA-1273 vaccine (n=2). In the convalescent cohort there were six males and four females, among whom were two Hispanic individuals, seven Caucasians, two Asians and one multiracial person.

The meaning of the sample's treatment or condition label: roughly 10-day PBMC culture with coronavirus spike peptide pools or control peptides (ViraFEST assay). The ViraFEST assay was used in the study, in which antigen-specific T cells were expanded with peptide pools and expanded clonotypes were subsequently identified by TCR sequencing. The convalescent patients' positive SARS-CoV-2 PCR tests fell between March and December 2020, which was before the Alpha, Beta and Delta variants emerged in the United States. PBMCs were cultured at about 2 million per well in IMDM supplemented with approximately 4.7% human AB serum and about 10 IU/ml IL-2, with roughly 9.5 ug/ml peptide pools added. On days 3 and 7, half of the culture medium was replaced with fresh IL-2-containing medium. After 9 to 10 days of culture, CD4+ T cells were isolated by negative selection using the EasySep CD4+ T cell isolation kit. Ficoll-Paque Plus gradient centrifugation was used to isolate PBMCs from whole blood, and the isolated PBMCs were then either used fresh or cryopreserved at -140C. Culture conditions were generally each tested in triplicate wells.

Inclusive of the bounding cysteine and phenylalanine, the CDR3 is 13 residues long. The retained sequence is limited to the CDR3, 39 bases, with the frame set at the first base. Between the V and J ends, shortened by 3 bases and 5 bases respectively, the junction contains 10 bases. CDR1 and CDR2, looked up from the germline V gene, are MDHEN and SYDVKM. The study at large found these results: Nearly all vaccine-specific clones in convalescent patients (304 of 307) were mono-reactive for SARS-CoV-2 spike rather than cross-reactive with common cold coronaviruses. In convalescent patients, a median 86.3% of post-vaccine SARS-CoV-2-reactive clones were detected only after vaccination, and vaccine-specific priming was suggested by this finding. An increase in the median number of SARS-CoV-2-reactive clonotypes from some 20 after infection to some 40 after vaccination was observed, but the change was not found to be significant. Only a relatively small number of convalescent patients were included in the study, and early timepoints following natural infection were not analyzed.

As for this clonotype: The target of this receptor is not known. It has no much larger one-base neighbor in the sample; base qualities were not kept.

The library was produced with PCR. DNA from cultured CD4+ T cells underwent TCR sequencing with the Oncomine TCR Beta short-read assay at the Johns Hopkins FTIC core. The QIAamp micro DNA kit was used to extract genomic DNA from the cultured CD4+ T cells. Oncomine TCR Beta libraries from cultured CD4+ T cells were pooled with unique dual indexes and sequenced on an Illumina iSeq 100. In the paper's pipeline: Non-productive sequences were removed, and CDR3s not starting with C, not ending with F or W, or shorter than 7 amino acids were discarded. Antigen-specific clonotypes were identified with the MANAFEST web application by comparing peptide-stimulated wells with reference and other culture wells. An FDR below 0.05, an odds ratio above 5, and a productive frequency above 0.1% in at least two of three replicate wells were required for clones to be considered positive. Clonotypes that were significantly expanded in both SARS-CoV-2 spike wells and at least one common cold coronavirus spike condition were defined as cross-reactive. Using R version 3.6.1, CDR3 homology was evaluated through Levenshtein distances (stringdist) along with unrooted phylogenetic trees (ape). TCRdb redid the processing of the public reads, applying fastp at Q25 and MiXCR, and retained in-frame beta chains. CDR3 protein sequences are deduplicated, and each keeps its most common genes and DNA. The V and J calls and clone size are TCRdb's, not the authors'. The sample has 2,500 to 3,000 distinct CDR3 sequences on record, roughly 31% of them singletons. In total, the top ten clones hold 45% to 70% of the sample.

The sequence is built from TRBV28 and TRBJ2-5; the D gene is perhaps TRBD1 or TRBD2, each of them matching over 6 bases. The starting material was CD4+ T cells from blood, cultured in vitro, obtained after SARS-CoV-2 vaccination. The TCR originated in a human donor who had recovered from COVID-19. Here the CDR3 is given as CASSLGGRETQYF. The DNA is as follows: TGTGCCAGCAGTTTGGGGGGCCGGGAGACCCAGTACTTC. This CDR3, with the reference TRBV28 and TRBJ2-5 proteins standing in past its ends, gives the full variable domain DVKVTQSSRYLVKRTGEKVFLECVQDMDHENMFWYRQDPGLGLRLIYFSYDVKMKEKGDIPEGYSVSREKKERFSLILESASTNQTSMYLCASSLGGRETQYFGPGTRLLVL.